What follows are 15 T cell receptor beta chains derived from one specimen sequenced in a study of cytomegalovirus exposure and HLA in healthy donors. 13 Jbeta primers and 60 Vbeta primers were used for the PCR. Profiled with immunoSEQ multiplex PCR; TCRdb holds only in-frame clones, not every one. Here the sample spans under 200,000 clones, about 73% being singletons. The sequencing sample was made of PBMCs. The receptors were sampled from a woman aged 35 to 49 in good health and CMV-seronegative.

This clone has just one count. The chain combines TRBV5-4 with TRBJ2-7; 7 positions agree with TRBD1. CDR1 SGHNT and CDR2 YYREEE come from the germline V gene (reference sequence). This CDR3 comprises 13 residues. V lost 2 bases and J lost 4; bases outside the gene matches: 3. This CDR3 reads CASSFYRGYEQYF. Here the CDR3 DNA reads TGTGCCAGCAGCTTTTACAGGGGATACGAGCAGTACTTC. The full variable domain, completed using reference TRBV5-4 and TRBJ2-7, is ETGVTQSPTHLIKTRGQQVTLRCSSQSGHNTVSWYQQALGQGPQFIFQYYREEENGRGNFPPRFSGLQFPNYSSELNVNALELDDSALYLCASSFYRGYEQYFGPGTRLTVT.

The chain couples TRBV11-3 to TRBJ1-1, with a possible D match to TRBD1 (5 bases). This CDR3 region has 15 residues. The germline V gene encodes CDR1 SGHNT and CDR2 YENEEA. Trimming removed 0 bases at V and 1 base at J, with 9 bases between. The CDR3 nucleotides are TGTGCCAGCAGCTTAGATTCTGGACAGAACACTGAAGCTTTCTTT. Translated, it gives CASSLDSGQNTEAFF.

The gene calls are TRBV7-6 and TRBJ2-3; 8 bases line up with TRBD2. This CDR3 is 15 amino acids long. CDR1 and CDR2 (germline): SGHVS, FNYEAQ. The J segment lost 4 bases and the V segment lost 4 bases, leaving 7 bases of the junction unmatched. CDR3 sequence (DNA): TGTGCCAGCAGCTCGCGGGGGGCCCCCCCAGATACGCAGTATTTT. It codes for CASSSRGAPPDTQYF. Full variable domain (remainder filled in from reference TRBV7-6 and TRBJ2-3): GAGVSQSPRYKVTKRGQDVALRCDPISGHVSLYWYRQALGQGPEFLTYFNYEAQQDKSGLPNDRFSAERPEGSISTLTIQRTEQRDSAMYRCASSSRGAPPDTQYFGPGTRLTVL.

This sequence joins TRBV7-2 and TRBJ1-2; possibly TRBD1 for D (6 bases). V was pared by 1 base and J by 8 bases, with 23 bases between. The CDR3 has 17 amino acids. In germline, CDR1 is SGHTA, CDR2 FQGNSA. CDR3 in amino acids: CASSLGVAVRGSGGYTF. The CDR3 DNA reads as TGTGCCAGCAGCTTAGGAGTGGCTGTCAGGGGATCTGGCGGCTACACCTTC.

The chain is built from TRBV4-1 and TRBJ2-7; D may be TRBD2 (6 bases). Germline CDR1 MGHRA, CDR2 YSYEKL. The CDR3 sequence is 16 residues long. V gave up 1 base and J gave up 2 bases, with 15 bases separating them. CDR3 protein: CASSQVGGKLPYEQYF. As DNA, the CDR3 is TGCGCCAGCAGCCAAGTTGGAGGGAAGTTACCCTACGAGCAGTACTTC.

J is TRBJ1-3 and V is TRBV2, with D possibly being TRBD1 (6 bases). Looked up from germline, CDR1 is SNHLY and CDR2 is FYNNEI. The CDR3 contains 15 residues. Trimming removed 4 bases from V and 0 bases from J, with 10 bases in between. The CDR3 nucleotides read TGTGCCAGCAGTGGGGACACCTACTCTGGAAACACCATATATTTT. Its protein product is CASSGDTYSGNTIYF.

The chain has TRBV4-1 and TRBJ2-2; 7 bases line up with TRBD2. The length of the CDR3 is 16 residues. Germline V gene data show CDR1 as MGHRA and CDR2 as YSYEKL. The V segment lost 2 bases and the J segment 4 bases; nucleotides outside the gene matches: 7. CDR3 DNA sequence: TGCGCCAGCAGCCAATCCCGGGGGGATTTCACCGGGGAGCTGTTTTTT. The encoded protein is CASSQSRGDFTGELFF.

The V and J genes are TRBV19 and TRBJ2-7; possible D gene TRBD1, 5 bases. Germline CDR1 reads LNHDA; CDR2 reads SQIVND (reference sequence). Trimming removed 2 bases at V and 4 bases at J, with 18 bases between. The CDR3 totals 16 residues. The CDR3 protein is CASSISSQGRHYEQYF. The CDR3 DNA sequence: TGTGCCAGTAGTATATCCTCCCAGGGTCGGCATTACGAGCAGTACTTC.

This clone appeared a single time. The DNA of the CDR3 is TGTGCCAGCAGTTACCGGGGAACTACCACCGGGGAGCTGTTTTTT. It codes for CASSYRGTTTGELFF. V and J are TRBV6-5 and TRBJ2-2, with D maybe TRBD2 (5 bases). Trimming stripped 2 bases from V and 4 bases from J, with 11 bases between. Germline CDR1 is MNHEY and CDR2 is SVGAGI. The CDR3 loop spans 15 amino acids.

This sequence joins TRBV15 and TRBJ1-4; D remains ambiguous. The CDR3 is 13 amino acids. The V end was cut by 2 bases, the J end by 8 bases, with 9 bases between. Per germline, CDR1 LNHNV and CDR2 YYDKDF (reference sequence). The CDR3 nucleotides are TGTGCCACCAGCAGAAATCCCCAGGAAAAACTGTTTTTT. Protein sequence: CATSRNPQEKLFF.

This clone was detected only a few times. V usage is TRBV28 and J usage is TRBJ2-7; D possibly corresponds to TRBD1 (5 bases). The germline gives CDR1 MDHEN, CDR2 SYDVKM. The V gene lost 2 bases and the J gene lost 1 base, with 6 bases spanning the gap. The CDR3 contains 13 residues. The CDR3 nucleotides read TGTGCCAGCAGTTTAGACAGTTCCTACGAGCAGTACTTC. It encodes CASSLDSSYEQYF.

This clone was seen a handful of times. The chain couples TRBV5-6 to TRBJ1-3; D not certain. The CDR3 extends over 16 amino acids. The V and J ends lost 1 base and 2 bases respectively, with 13 bases between them. The V gene's germline CDR1 is SGHDT and CDR2 YYEEEE. The CDR3 coding sequence is TGTGCCAGCAGCTTGCCATATACGGTGACTGGAAACACCATATATTTT. Translation: CASSLPYTVTGNTIYF.

CDR3 bases: TGTGCCAGCAGCTCTTGGACTGAGGAGACCCAGTACTTC. Translating it yields CASSSWTEETQYF. V and J are TRBV7-7 and TRBJ2-5; TRBD2 is a possible D gene (5 bases). The CDR3 is 13 residues long. CDR1 and CDR2 from the germline V gene are SSHAT and FNYEAQ (reference sequence). Trimming shortened V by 4 bases and J by 5 bases, and 11 bases separated the two germline ends.

The chain carries TRBV2 and TRBJ1-2; D gene uncertain. Trimming shortened V by 5 bases and J by 3 bases, and 10 bases separated the two germline ends. CDR1 is SNHLY and CDR2 is FYNNEI in the germline V gene. This CDR3 contains 13 residues. The CDR3 region is CASSPGIHYGYTF. Written as DNA, the CDR3 is TGTGCCAGCAGTCCAGGAATTCACTATGGCTACACCTTC.

This chain joins TRBV7-6 and TRBJ2-4; 15 bases map to TRBD2. The germline CDR1 and CDR2 sequences are SGHVS and FNYEAQ. The J segment lost 2 bases and the V segment lost 5 bases, leaving 16 bases of the junction unmatched. This CDR3 region has 21 residues. The CDR3 region is CASSLTAWGLAGGGSKNIQYF. The CDR3 bases are TGTGCCAGCAGCCTAACCGCGTGGGGACTAGCGGGGGGTGGATCCAAAAACATTCAGTACTTC.